Shown below are 15 T cell receptor beta chains from a single sample sequenced in a study of T cell repertoires in cytomegalovirus infection. TCRdb analysed the reads with MiXCR anew, one entry per CDR3 protein. The repertoire holds around 550,000 distinct CDR3 sequences, with 26% as singletons. Sequenced sample: PBMCs. These receptors were taken from a human donor in good health (CMV status not recorded). Some clones in this sample may be carry-over from other donors' samples.

This chain links TRBV7-2 with TRBJ1-6; maybe TRBD1 (5 bases). Trimming took 2 bases from V and 2 from J, leaving 7 bases between them. CDR3 length equals 15 residues. Germline CDR1 and CDR2: SGHTA and FQGNSA. This chain's CDR3 is CASSLTGTYNSPLHF. DNA for the CDR3: TGTGCCAGCAGCTTAACAGGCACCTATAATTCACCCCTCCACTTT. Based on the CDR3 plus reference TRBV7-2 and TRBJ1-6, the full variable domain is GAGVSQSPSNKVTEKGKDVELRCDPISGHTALYWYRQSLGQGLEFLIYFQGNSAPDKSGLPSDRFSAERTGGSVSTLTIQRTQQEDSAVYLCASSLTGTYNSPLHFGNGTRLTVT.

This clonotype was counted a few times. Sequence at one end of the junction differs from germline and may be a read error. This chain uses TRBV7-2 with TRBJ1-1; a possible D gene is TRBD1 (5 bases). The CDR3 has 10 residues. The germline CDR1 and CDR2 sequences are SGHTA and FQGNSA. The CDR3 loop reads CASSSTRGTF. DNA of the CDR3: TGTGCCAGCAGCTCAACTAGGGGAACCTTT.

The genes are TRBV6-5 and TRBJ2-7; 9 bases align to TRBD2. CDR3 length: 16 amino acids. Germline CDR1 and CDR2: MNHEY and SVGAGI. The J segment lost 2 bases and the V segment lost 0 bases, leaving 5 bases of the junction unmatched. Here the CDR3 reads CASSYSASGDTYEQYF. CDR3 coding DNA: TGTGCCAGCAGTTACTCAGCTAGCGGGGATACCTACGAGCAGTACTTC.

The V call is TRBV5-6, the J call TRBJ2-1; no clear D gene. Germline CDR1 is SGHDT and CDR2 is YYEEEE. CDR3 length equals 15 residues. Deletions cut 4 bases from V and 2 bases from J, with 13 bases between. The CDR3 spells CASSLEPPTYNEQFF. CDR3 coding DNA: TGTGCCAGCAGCCTAGAGCCGCCTACCTACAATGAGCAGTTCTTC.

Many counts were recorded for this clonotype. J is TRBJ1-1 and V is TRBV7-3; TRBD1 aligns across 9 bases. The junction had 13 bases not matched to a gene; V was cut back by 8 bases and J by 3 bases. CDR1 and CDR2 from the germline V gene are SGHTA and FQGTGA. The CDR3 covers 16 residues. This CDR3 is CASHRGRWVLDTEAFF. CDR3 sequence (DNA): TGTGCCAGCCACAGGGGGCGTTGGGTCTTGGACACTGAAGCTTTCTTT. The full variable domain, with the rest looked up from reference TRBV7-3 and TRBJ1-1, is GAGVSQTPSNKVTEKGKYVELRCDPISGHTALYWYRQSLGQGPEFLIYFQGTGAADDSGLPNDRFFAVRPEGSVSTLKIQRTERGDSAVYLCASHRGRWVLDTEAFFGQGTRLTVV.

CDR3 amino acids: CASSQDRGAYEQYV. Here the CDR3 DNA reads TGTGCCAGCAGTCAGGACAGGGGCGCCTACGAGCAGTACGTC. The J gene is TRBJ2-7, the V gene TRBV6-2 or TRBV6-3, with 9 nucleotides matching TRBD1. Germline-derived CDR1 and CDR2 are MNHEY and SVGEGT. V was pared by 5 bases and J by 2 bases, with 4 bases of the junction left unmatched. This CDR3 is 14 amino acids long.

V usage is TRBV12-5 and J usage is TRBJ2-1; D is ambiguous. Trimming took off 4 bases at V and 4 bases at J, with 8 bases between the two ends. CDR1 is LGHNT and CDR2 is FRNRAP in the germline V gene. The CDR3 consists of 13 residues. CDR3 coding DNA: TGTGCTAGTGGTTCGACGATTTACAATGAGCAGTTCTTC. It translates to CASGSTIYNEQFF.

This clonotype was detected only once. V gene TRBV5-4 combines with J gene TRBJ1-1; TRBD1 might be the D (5 bases). The CDR3 length is 14 residues. V lost 1 base to trimming and J lost 6 bases, with 13 bases between them. The V gene's germline CDR1 is SGHNT and CDR2 YYREEE (reference sequence). DNA for the CDR3: TGTGCCAGCAGCTTGCGGGGACGGGCCGCTGAAGCTTTCTTT. Translation: CASSLRGRAAEAFF.

The V call is TRBV20-1, the J call TRBJ2-5, with no clear D. V lost 2 bases and J lost 5, with 3 bases in between. The CDR3 spans 10 residues. Germline CDR1 DFQATT, CDR2 SNEGSKA (reference sequence). The CDR3 spells CSARRETQYF. Here the CDR3 DNA reads TGCAGTGCTAGAAGGGAGACCCAGTACTTC.

In its sample, this clonotype was seen a few times. The chain recombines TRBV7-9 with TRBJ1-2; no definite D call. Germline V CDR1 and CDR2: SEHNR, FQNEAQ (reference sequence). Trimming took off 5 bases at V and 3 bases at J, with 16 bases between the two ends. CDR3 length: 15 amino acids. The CDR3 is CASSPPGGEYYGYTF. The CDR3 nucleotides are TGTGCCAGCAGCCCCCCGGGCGGCGAGTACTATGGCTACACCTTC.

The CDR3 DNA reads TGCGCCAGCAGCCAAGATCCCGGTCTGCTAGCGGGAGTTGAGCAGTTCTTC. This gives the protein CASSQDPGLLAGVEQFF. J is TRBJ2-1 and V is TRBV4-1; 10 bases match TRBD2. CDR1 and CDR2 from the germline V gene are MGHRA and YSYEKL. This CDR3 region has 17 residues. With V trimmed by 0 bases and J by 9 bases, 11 bases remained unmatched.

This clonotype was counted a few times. The chain's CDR3 is CASSLGGTSGIQFF. As DNA, the CDR3 is TGTGCCAGCAGCTTAGGGGGGACTAGCGGGATCCAGTTCTTC. This rearrangement joins TRBV7-2 to TRBJ2-1; 13 bases are a match to TRBD2. In germline, CDR1 is SGHTA, CDR2 FQGNSA. J was trimmed by 13 bases and V by 1 base; bases with no gene match: 4. There are 14 residues in the CDR3.

The V call is TRBV7-9, the J call TRBJ2-3; D remains ambiguous. This CDR3 has 15 amino acids. Germline lookup yields CDR1 SEHNR and CDR2 FQNEAQ (reference sequence). The V and J ends lost 7 bases and 4 bases respectively, with 18 bases between them. The CDR3 sequence is CASTISSSPADTQYF. DNA for the CDR3: TGTGCCAGCACCATTAGCAGTAGCCCCGCAGATACGCAGTATTTT. Full variable domain (rest looked up from reference TRBV7-9 and TRBJ2-3): DTGVSQNPRHKITKRGQNVTFRCDPISEHNRLYWYRQTLGQGPEFLTYFQNEAQLEKSRLLSDRFSAERPKGSFSTLEIQRTEQGDSAMYLCASTISSSPADTQYFGPGTRLTVL.

The sample holds a few counts of this clonotype. This rearrangement joins TRBV28 to TRBJ2-1; TRBD1 aligns across 12 bases. The CDR3 length is 15 residues. Germline lookup yields CDR1 MDHEN and CDR2 SYDVKM. V lost 5 bases and J lost 10; bases outside the gene matches: 9. The CDR3 reads CASSRSGTGGGEQFF. As DNA, the CDR3 is TGTGCCAGCAGTAGATCCGGGACAGGGGGCGGGGAGCAGTTCTTC.

This chain connects TRBV6-2 or TRBV6-3 to TRBJ2-7; D is undetermined. In germline, CDR1 is MNHEY, CDR2 SVGEGT. This CDR3 is built from 14 residues. The ends were cut back, 5 bases at V and 6 bases at J, with 17 bases in the middle. The CDR3 region is CASSPVPSVSEQYV. The DNA of the CDR3 is TGTGCCAGCAGTCCAGTCCCCAGCGTTAGCGAGCAGTACGTC.